This section outlines one TCR beta chain sequence together with its context. This sample is part of a study of OX40 agonist ivuxolimab in advanced cancers. Study in general: Two cutaneous melanoma patients and one hepatocellular carcinoma patient, three in all, had partial responses.

Generated by immunoSEQ multiplex PCR, the TCRdb table keeps only in-frame clones and is missing some. The sample lists tens of thousands of clones; roughly nine tenths were seen once. The germline CDR1 and CDR2 sequences are SGDLS and YYNGEE. V gave up 0 bases and J gave up 10 bases, with 5 bases separating them. This CDR3 has 11 amino acids. This receptor was obtained from an adult with an advanced solid tumor such as melanoma, head and neck, liver or kidney cancer. The chain carries TRBV9 and TRBJ2-1; weak D call: TRBD2 (5 bases). The input for sequencing was CD4+ or CD8+ T cells sorted from blood, taken in a trial of the OX40 agonist ivuxolimab. The chain's CDR3 is CASSVGGEQFF. CDR3 nucleotide sequence: TGTGCCAGCAGCGTAGGAGGGGAGCAGTTCTTC.